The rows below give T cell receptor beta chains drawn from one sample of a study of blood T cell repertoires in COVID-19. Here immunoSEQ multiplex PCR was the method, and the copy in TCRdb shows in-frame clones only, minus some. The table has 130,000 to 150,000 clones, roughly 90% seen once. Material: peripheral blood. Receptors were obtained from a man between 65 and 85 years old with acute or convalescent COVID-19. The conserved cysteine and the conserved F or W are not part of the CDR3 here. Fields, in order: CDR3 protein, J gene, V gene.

ASHGQKNTGELF TRBJ2-2 TRBV7-9
ASSLVAGGINEQF TRBJ2-1 TRBV5-1
ASSLAPQGDYGYT TRBJ1-2 TRBV7-8
ASSYSRSAYGYT TRBJ1-2 TRBV6-5
ASSLSVAGGREQY TRBJ2-7 TRBV5-1
ASSLQAYGYT TRBJ1-2 TRBV12-3/TRBV12-4
ATSPSLGVAGASSADTQY TRBJ2-3 TRBV24-1
ASSSIGGGYGYT TRBJ1-2 TRBV27
ASRLAGATSYEQY TRBJ2-7 TRBV28
ASTEGTGGGYT TRBJ1-2 TRBV19
ASSELGGGRTDTQY TRBJ2-3 TRBV10-1
ASSDREVKNIQY TRBJ2-4 TRBV2
ASSFGQGSDEAF TRBJ1-1 TRBV11-2
ASSTPGAEQETQY TRBJ2-5 TRBV7-9
ASSLQGRSPLH TRBJ1-6 TRBV3-1/TRBV3-2
ASSQEPEQGGGYEQY TRBJ2-7 TRBV14
ASSPTDRANTEAF TRBJ1-1 TRBV19
ASSYSGGEYEQY TRBJ2-7 TRBV6-5
ASSLEGYPNYGYT TRBJ1-2 TRBV5-5
ASSQDLYGYT TRBJ1-2 TRBV4-1
ASRPGYLGNTIY TRBJ1-3 TRBV27
ASRGQGTEAF TRBJ1-1 TRBV25-1
ASSLSVGTRAYEQY TRBJ2-7 TRBV27
SALEGSVSGNTIY TRBJ1-3 TRBV29-1
ASSNPTGQGALADTQY TRBJ2-3 TRBV25-1
ASSDRGNQPQH TRBJ1-5 TRBV10-1
ASTLPRDNPEAF TRBJ1-1 TRBV2
ASSDRLADSYEQY TRBJ2-7 TRBV10-1
ASKLQGPTDTQY TRBJ2-3 TRBV6-5
AWSPGTSGNTDTQY TRBJ2-3 TRBV30
SVEMTGGYEQY TRBJ2-7 TRBV29-1
ASSLTNMNTEAF TRBJ1-1 TRBV7-3
ASSESWTPSNNEQF TRBJ2-1 TRBV10-1
ASRSDRLSTDTQY TRBJ2-3 TRBV6-4
ASSLLPGSVNSPLH TRBJ1-6 TRBV28
ASTAGSGYGYT TRBJ1-2 TRBV2
ASSSGTSGLYNEQF TRBJ2-1 TRBV5-4
SGKAGPGNEKLF TRBJ1-4 TRBV29-1
ASSFPSGGVNEQF TRBJ2-1 TRBV11-1
SVGTGDTYEQY TRBJ2-7 TRBV29-1
ASSLPGNTGELF TRBJ2-2 TRBV5-6
ASSLSQGLDTEAF TRBJ1-1 TRBV5-1
ASSFNPGHSGNTIY TRBJ1-3 TRBV5-1
ASRVYVGEGETQY TRBJ2-5 TRBV2
ASSGEGPTEAF TRBJ1-1 TRBV11-2
ASSLKAGGETQY TRBJ2-5 TRBV5-4
ASSQKGGLAVSLYEQY TRBJ2-7 TRBV3-1/TRBV3-2
ASSEYAGGSLEQY TRBJ2-7 TRBV10-1
ASRPTGLADTQY TRBJ2-3 TRBV19